This T cell receptor beta chain is from a study of T cell responses to AZD1222 COVID-19 vaccine. The table came from immunoSEQ multiplex PCR; TCRdb's copy has only in-frame clones and leaves some out. The data show some 150,000 clones, under 95% seen once. Notes on the study in general: Compared with day 0, the breadth and depth of the Spike-specific TCR repertoire rose significantly after two doses of AZD1222. Donors were mostly white British, more females; clonal diversity possibly underestimated.

V was cut by 1 base and J by 3 bases, with 10 bases left in between. This CDR3 region has 15 residues. Germline lookup yields CDR1 MGHDK and CDR2 SYGVNS. On this clone: Its antigen remains unidentified.

The TCR originated in an adult in good health. The specimen comprised peripheral blood, sampled on day 0 of AZD1222 vaccination. This chain joins TRBV25-1 and TRBJ1-5; D call uncertain. The CDR3 DNA is TGTGCCAGCAGTGAATTATCCGGTTTCAATCAGCCCCAGCATTTT. Translation: CASSELSGFNQPQHF.